This entry is about one TCR beta chain. Its target is not known. Calling Graves' hyperthyroidism stable meant ophthalmopathy did not progress within 18 months. Orbital computed tomography and thyroid ultrasound, together with serum TRAb and thyroxine and clinical symptoms, were used for diagnoses. The source of the PBMCs was over 8.5 ml of fresh peripheral blood. These data originate in a study of T cells in Graves' hyperthyroidism and ophthalmopathy. The CDR3 consists of 14 residues. Looked up from germline, CDR1 is MNHEY and CDR2 is SVGAGI. V was clipped by 4 bases and J by 4 bases, with 13 bases between them. Findings and caveats of the study: Researchers report that a 13 V-J model separated ophthalmopathy from stable hyperthyroidism.

It was RNA transcripts that yielded the amplified TCR beta CDR3 regions. When the TCR CDR3 underwent first-round RT-PCR, the HTBI primer set was used. In TCRdb, the multiplex PCR reads were re-called with MiXCR into one record per CDR3 protein. The sample includes 400,000 to 600,000 distinct CDR3 sequences, around 21% of them seen just once. The sequenced sample was blood. The sequence came from a man younger than 35 with Graves' hyperthyroidism. V usage is TRBV6-5 and J usage is TRBJ1-1; the D gene is possibly TRBD1 (5 bases). The CDR3 DNA is TGTGCCAGCAGTTCCTGGGGGAGAGGCACTGAAGCTTTCTTT. Translated: CASSSWGRGTEAFF.